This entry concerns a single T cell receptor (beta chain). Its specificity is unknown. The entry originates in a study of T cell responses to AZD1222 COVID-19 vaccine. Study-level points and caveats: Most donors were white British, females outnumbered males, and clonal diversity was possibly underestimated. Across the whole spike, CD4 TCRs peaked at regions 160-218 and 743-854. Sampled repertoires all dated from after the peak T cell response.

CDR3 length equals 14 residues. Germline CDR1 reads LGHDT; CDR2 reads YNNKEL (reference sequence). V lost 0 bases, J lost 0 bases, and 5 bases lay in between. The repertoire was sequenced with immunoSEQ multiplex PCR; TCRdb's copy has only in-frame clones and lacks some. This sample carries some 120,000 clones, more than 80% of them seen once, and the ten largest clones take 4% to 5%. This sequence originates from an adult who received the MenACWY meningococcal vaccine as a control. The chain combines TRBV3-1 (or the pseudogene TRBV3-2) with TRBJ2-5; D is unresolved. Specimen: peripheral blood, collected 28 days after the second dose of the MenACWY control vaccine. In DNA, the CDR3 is TGTGCCAGCAGCCAAGACCGGAACCAAGAGACCCAGTACTTC. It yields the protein CASSQDRNQETQYF.